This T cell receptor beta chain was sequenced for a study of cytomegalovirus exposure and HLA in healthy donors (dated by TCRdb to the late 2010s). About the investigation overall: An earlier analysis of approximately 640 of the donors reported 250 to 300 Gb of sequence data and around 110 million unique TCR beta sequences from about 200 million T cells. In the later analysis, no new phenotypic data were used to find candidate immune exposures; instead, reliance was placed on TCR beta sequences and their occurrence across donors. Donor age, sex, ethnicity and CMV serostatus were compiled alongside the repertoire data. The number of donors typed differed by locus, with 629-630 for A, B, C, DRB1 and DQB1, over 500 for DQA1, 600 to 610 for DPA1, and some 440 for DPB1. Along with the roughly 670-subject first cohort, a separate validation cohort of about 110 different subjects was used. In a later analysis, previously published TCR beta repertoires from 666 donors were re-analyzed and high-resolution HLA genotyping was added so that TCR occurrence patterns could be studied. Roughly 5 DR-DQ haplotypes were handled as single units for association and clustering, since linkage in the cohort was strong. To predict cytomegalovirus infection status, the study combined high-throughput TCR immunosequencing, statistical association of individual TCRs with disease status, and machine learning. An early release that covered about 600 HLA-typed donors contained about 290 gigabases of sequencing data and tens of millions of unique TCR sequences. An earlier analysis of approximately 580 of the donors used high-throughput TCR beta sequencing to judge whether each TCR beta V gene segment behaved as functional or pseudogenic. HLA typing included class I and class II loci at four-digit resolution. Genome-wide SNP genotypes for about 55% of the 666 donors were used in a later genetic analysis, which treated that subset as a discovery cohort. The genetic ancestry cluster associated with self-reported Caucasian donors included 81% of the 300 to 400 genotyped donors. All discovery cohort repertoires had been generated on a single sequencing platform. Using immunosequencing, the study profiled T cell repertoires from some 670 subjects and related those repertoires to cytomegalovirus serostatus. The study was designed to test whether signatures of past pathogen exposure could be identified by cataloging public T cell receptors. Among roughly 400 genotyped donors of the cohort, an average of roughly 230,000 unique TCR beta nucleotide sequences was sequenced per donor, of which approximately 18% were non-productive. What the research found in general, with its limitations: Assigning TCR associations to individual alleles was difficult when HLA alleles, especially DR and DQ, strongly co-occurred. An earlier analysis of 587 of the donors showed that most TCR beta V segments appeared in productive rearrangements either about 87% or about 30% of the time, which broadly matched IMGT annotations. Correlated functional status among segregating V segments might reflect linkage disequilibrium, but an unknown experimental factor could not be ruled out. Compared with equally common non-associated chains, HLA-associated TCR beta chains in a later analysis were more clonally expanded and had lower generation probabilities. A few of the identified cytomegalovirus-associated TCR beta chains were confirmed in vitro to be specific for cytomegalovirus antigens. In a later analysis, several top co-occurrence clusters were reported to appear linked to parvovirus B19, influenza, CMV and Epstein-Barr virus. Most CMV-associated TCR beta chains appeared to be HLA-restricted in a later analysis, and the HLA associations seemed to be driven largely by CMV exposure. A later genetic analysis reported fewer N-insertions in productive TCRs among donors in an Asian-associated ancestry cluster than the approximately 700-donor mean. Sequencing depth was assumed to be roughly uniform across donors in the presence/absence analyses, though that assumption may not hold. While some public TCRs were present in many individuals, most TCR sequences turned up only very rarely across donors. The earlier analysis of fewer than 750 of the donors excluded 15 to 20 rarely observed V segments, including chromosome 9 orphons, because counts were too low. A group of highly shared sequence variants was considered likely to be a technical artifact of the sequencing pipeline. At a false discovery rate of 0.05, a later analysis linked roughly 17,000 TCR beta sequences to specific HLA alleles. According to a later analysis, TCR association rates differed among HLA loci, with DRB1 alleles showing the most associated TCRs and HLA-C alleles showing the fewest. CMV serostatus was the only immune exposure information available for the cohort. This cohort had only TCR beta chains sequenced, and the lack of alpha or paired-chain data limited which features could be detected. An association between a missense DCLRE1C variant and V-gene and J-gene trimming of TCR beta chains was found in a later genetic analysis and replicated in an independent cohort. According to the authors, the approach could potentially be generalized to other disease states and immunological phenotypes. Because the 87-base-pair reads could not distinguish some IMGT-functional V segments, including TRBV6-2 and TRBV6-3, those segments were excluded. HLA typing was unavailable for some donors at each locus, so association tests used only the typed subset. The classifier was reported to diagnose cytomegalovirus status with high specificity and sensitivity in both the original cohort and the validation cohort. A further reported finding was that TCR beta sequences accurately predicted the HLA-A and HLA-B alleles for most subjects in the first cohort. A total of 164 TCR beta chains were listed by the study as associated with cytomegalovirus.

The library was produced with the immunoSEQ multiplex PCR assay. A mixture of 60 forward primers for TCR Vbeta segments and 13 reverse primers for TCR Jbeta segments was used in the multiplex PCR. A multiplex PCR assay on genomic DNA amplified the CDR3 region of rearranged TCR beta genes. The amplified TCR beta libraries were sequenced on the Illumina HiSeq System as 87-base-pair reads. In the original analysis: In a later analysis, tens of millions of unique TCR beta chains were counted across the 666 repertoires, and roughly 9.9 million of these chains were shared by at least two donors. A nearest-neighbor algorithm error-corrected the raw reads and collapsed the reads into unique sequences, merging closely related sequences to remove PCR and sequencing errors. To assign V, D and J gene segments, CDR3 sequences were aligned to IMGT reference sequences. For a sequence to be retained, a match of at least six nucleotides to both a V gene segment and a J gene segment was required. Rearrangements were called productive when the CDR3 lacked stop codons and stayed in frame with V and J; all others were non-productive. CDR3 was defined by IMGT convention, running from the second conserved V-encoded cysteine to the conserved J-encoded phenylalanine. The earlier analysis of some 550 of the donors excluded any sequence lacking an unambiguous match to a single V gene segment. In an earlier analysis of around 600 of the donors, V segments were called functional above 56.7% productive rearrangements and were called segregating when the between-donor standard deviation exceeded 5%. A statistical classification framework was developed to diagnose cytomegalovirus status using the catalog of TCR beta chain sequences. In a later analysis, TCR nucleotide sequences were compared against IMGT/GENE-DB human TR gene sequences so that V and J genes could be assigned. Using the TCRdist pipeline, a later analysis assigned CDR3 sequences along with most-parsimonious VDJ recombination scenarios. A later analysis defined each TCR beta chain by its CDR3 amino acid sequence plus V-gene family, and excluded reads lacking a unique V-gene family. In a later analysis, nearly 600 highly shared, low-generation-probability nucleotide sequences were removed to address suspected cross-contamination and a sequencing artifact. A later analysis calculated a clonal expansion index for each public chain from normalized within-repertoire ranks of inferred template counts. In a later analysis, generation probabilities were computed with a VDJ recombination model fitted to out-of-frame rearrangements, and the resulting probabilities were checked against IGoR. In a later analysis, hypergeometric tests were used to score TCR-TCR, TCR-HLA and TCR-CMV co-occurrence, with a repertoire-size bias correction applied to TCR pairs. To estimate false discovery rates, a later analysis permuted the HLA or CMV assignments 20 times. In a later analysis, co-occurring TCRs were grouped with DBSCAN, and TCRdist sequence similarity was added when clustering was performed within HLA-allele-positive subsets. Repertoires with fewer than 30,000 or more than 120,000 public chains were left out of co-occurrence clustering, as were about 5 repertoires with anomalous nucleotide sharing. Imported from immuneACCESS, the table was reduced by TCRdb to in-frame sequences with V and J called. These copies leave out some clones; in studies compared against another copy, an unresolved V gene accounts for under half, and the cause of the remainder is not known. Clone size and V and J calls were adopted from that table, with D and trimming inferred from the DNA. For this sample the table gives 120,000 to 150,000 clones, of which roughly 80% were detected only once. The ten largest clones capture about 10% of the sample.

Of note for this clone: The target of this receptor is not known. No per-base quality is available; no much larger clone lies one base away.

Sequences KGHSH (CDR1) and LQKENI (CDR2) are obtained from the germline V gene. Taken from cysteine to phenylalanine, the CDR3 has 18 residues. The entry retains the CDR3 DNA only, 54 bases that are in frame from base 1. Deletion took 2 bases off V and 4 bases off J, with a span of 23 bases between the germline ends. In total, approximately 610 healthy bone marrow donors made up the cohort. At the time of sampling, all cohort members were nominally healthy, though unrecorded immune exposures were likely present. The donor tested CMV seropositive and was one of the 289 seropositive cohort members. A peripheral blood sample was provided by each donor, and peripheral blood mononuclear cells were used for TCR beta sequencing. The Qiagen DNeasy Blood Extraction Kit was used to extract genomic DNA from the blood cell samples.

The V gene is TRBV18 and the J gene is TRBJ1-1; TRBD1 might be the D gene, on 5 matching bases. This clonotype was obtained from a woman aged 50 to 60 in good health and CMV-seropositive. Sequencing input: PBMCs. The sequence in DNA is TGTGCCAGCTCACCATTCGAGGCTGCGATGGGGGGGGTCACTGAAGCTTTCTTT. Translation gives CASSPFEAAMGGVTEAFF.